Each of the 29 T cell receptor beta chains below was sequenced from the same sample in a study of shared clonotypes between healthy human individuals (dated by TCRdb to the early 2020s). The library came from the immunoSEQ multiplex PCR assay. In TCRdb, the immuneACCESS table is reduced to in-frame sequences with V and J assigned. These tables do not hold every clone; where another copy was compared, an unresolved V gene accounts for under half, and the others remain unexplained. In all, the sample holds 2.5 million or so clones, and roughly 92% of those were seen once. The top ten clones comprise under 0.15% of the sample. Sequenced: naive CD4+ T cells sorted from blood. The meaning of the sample's cell subset or site label: CD45RA+ positively selected. The receptors come from a man aged 18 to 29 in good health.

This clone was observed a handful of times. This specimen includes other DNA sequences encoding the same CDR3. This chain uses TRBV5-4 with TRBJ1-3; TRBD1 might be the D (5 bases). The CDR3 totals 14 residues. The V end lost 0 bases, the J end lost 1 base, and 5 bases lay between the germline ends. The V gene's germline CDR1 is SGHNT and CDR2 YYREEE (reference sequence). The CDR3 bases are TGTGCCAGCAGCTTGGCAGGGTCTGGAAACACCATATATTTT. Its translation is CASSLAGSGNTIYF.

This chain joins TRBV6-1 and TRBJ1-4; D is ambiguous. Germline V gene data show CDR1 as MNHNS and CDR2 as SASEGT. The CDR3 is made up of 14 amino acids. V lost 6 bases and J lost 7, with 15 bases in between. CDR3 DNA sequence: TGTGCCAGCAGGGCCAAAGACGGGCGTGAAAAACTGTTTTTT. The encoded protein is CASRAKDGREKLFF.

The chain is built from TRBV18 and TRBJ2-5, with TRBD1 identical over 8 bases. The junction had 6 bases not matched to a gene; V was cut back by 3 bases and J by 3 bases. The germline gives CDR1 KGHSH, CDR2 LQKENI. The CDR3 has 15 amino acids. The CDR3: CASSPPRTGKETQYF. As DNA, the CDR3 is TGTGCCAGCTCACCCCCCAGGACAGGGAAAGAGACCCAGTACTTC.

This clone was observed once. V usage is TRBV9 and J usage is TRBJ2-2; TRBD1 agrees at 9 bases. Germline CDR1 reads SGDLS; CDR2 reads YYNGEE. After removal of 0 bases from V and 6 bases from J, the junction contained 6 bases not matched to a gene. CDR3 size: 16 residues. DNA for the CDR3: TGTGCCAGCAGCGTAGTGGGACAGGGTATTTCCGGGGAGCTGTTTTTT. Its protein product is CASSVVGQGISGELFF.

The chain is built from TRBV4-2 and TRBJ2-7; D ambiguous. The CDR3 contains 13 residues. CDR1 and CDR2 (germline): LGHNA, YNFKEQ. Trimming pared 0 bases from V and 2 bases from J, leaving 5 bases between. CDR3 sequence reads: CASSQDSPYEQYF. CDR3 nucleotides: TGTGCCAGCAGCCAAGACAGCCCCTACGAGCAGTACTTC.

The chain uses TRBV19 and TRBJ2-7; TRBD1 agrees at 7 bases. The CDR3 consists of 16 residues. Germline V CDR1 and CDR2: LNHDA, SQIVND (reference sequence). V lost 6 bases to trimming and J lost 5 bases; unmatched junction nucleotides: 16. Written as DNA, the CDR3 is TGTGCCAGTAGCAATAGAGGGGGCGCCGTTCGAAACGAGCAGTACTTC. This gives the protein CASSNRGGAVRNEQYF.

This rearrangement joins TRBV27 to TRBJ2-7; 9 nucleotides match TRBD1. CDR1 and CDR2 (germline): MNHEY, SMNVEV (reference sequence). The CDR3 covers 14 residues. The V and J ends lost 2 bases and 6 bases, in that order; junction bases with no gene match: 5. The chain's CDR3 is CASSLKQGAIEQYF. Written as DNA, the CDR3 is TGTGCCAGCAGTTTAAAACAGGGGGCAATCGAGCAGTACTTC.

The chain carries TRBV19 and TRBJ2-6; D gene unclear. Germline assignment: CDR1 LNHDA and CDR2 SQIVND (reference sequence). Trimming shortened V by 5 bases and J by 0 bases, and 11 bases separated the two germline ends. CDR3 size: 16 residues. Here the CDR3 DNA reads TGTGCCAGTAGTCAAAAAAGGGTCTCTGGGGCCAACGTCCTGACTTTC. Translated: CASSQKRVSGANVLTF.

The rearrangement joins TRBV18 to TRBJ2-7; 10 bases align to TRBD1. The CDR3 spans 15 residues. V shed 3 bases, J shed 3 bases, and the junction held 5 bases outside the gene matches. CDR1 KGHSH and CDR2 LQKENI come from the germline V gene. The CDR3 sequence: CASSPGQGTFYEQYF. In DNA form, the CDR3 reads TGTGCCAGCTCACCGGGACAGGGGACGTTCTACGAGCAGTACTTC.

This clone was picked up one time. The sample has other DNA sequences that encode this CDR3 too. The chain recombines TRBV5-8 with TRBJ1-5; no clear D. This CDR3 is 13 amino acids long. Germline assignment: CDR1 SGHTS and CDR2 YDEGEE. Trimming took off 1 base at V and 3 bases at J, with 5 bases between the two ends. CDR3 protein: CASSLYSNQPQHF. In nucleotides, the CDR3 is TGTGCCAGCAGCTTGTACTCCAATCAGCCCCAGCATTTT.

The chain joins TRBV10-3 to TRBJ2-2; 13 nucleotides align to TRBD2. Trimming took 7 bases from V and 5 from J; bases not matched to a gene: 4. The V gene's germline CDR1 is ENHRY and CDR2 SYGVKD. CDR3 length: 15 amino acids. The CDR3 protein is CAIKPGLAGTGELFF. CDR3 nucleotide sequence: TGTGCCATCAAACCGGGACTAGCGGGAACCGGGGAGCTGTTTTTT.

The gene calls are TRBV18 and TRBJ2-1, with 7 bases identical to TRBD1. V lost 0 bases and J lost 5; bases outside the gene matches: 7. This CDR3 spans 16 amino acids. Germline loops: CDR1 KGHSH, CDR2 LQKENI. In DNA, the CDR3 is TGTGCCAGCTCACCACCGAACAGGGGCAAGAACAATGAGCAGTTCTTC. As protein: CASSPPNRGKNNEQFF.

The chain combines TRBV27 with TRBJ2-2; 9 bases agree with TRBD2. The junction had 11 bases not matched to a gene; V was cut back by 6 bases and J by 6 bases. CDR3 size: 16 residues. Germline loops: CDR1 MNHEY, CDR2 SMNVEV (reference sequence). The CDR3 here is CASRLRVAGDSGELFF. CDR3 coding DNA: TGTGCCAGCAGGTTAAGGGTAGCGGGAGATTCCGGGGAGCTGTTTTTT.

In the case of this clone: The sample has other DNA sequences that encode this CDR3 too. The CDR3 region has the DNA TGTGCCAGCAGCTTAGGACTAGCGGGAGGGCGCGAGACCCAGTACTTC. Encoded protein: CASSLGLAGGRETQYF. V gene TRBV7-2 combines with J gene TRBJ2-5; TRBD2 aligns across 14 bases. From germline, CDR1 is SGHTA and CDR2 FQGNSA. J gave up 5 bases and V 1 base, and 3 bases lay outside the gene matches. The length of the CDR3 is 16 residues.

Turning to this clone: The junction departs from the called germline gene at one end, perhaps through a read error. The chain links TRBV5-1 to TRBJ2-7; tentatively, D is TRBD2 (6 bases). Germline CDR1 and CDR2: SGHRS and YFSETQ. The CDR3 is 13 amino acids. The CDR3 reads CASRLGLPYEQYF. CDR3 DNA sequence: TGCGCCAGCAGGTTGGGACTCCCCTACGAGCAGTACTTC.

Notes on this clone: Additional DNA sequences in this sample encode the identical CDR3. The chain employs TRBV9 and TRBJ2-5, with 10 bases matching TRBD2. CDR1 is SGDLS, CDR2 YYNGEE, per germline. V was clipped by 0 bases and J by 1 base; unmatched bases: 3. This CDR3 region has 16 residues. CDR3 loop: CASSVGLAGGQETQYF. In DNA form, the CDR3 reads TGTGCCAGCAGCGTAGGGTTAGCGGGGGGCCAAGAGACCCAGTACTTC.

This CDR3 reads CASSPTSGGVSDTQYF. CDR3 nucleotides: TGTGCCAGCAGCCCGACTAGCGGGGGGGTGTCAGATACGCAGTATTTT. The rearrangement joins TRBV4-2 to TRBJ2-3; 14 bases fit TRBD2. This CDR3 is 16 amino acids long. Germline lookup yields CDR1 LGHNA and CDR2 YNFKEQ. V was clipped by 4 bases and J by 4 bases; unmatched bases: 4.

This chain joins TRBV6-1 and TRBJ1-1, with D unresolved. The germline V gene has CDR1 MNHNS and CDR2 SASEGT. This CDR3 has 15 residues. Trimming took off 5 bases at V and 1 base at J, with 14 bases between the two ends. The CDR3 bases are TGTGCCAGCAGTCCAGGAAGGTCCACGAACACTGAAGCTTTCTTT. Amino acid sequence: CASSPGRSTNTEAFF.

This chain connects TRBV30 to TRBJ2-3; 12 bases match TRBD2. The CDR3 totals 16 residues. Germline V gene data show CDR1 as GTSNPN and CDR2 as SVGIG (reference sequence). J lost 2 bases, V lost 4 bases, and 7 bases had no gene match. CDR3 nucleotide sequence: TGTGCCTGGACTATAGGACTAGCGGGATTCACAGATACGCAGTATTTT. Encoded protein: CAWTIGLAGFTDTQYF. Supplemented by reference TRBV30 and TRBJ2-3, the full variable domain reads SQTIHQWPATLVQPVGSPLSLECTVEGTSNPNLYWYRQAAGRGLQLLFYSVGIGQISSEVPQNLSASRPQDRQFILSSKKLLLSDSGFYLCAWTIGLAGFTDTQYFGPGTRLTVL.

The chain joins TRBV7-9 to TRBJ2-5, with TRBD1 identical over 10 bases. Germline V gene sequence: CDR1 SEHNR, CDR2 FQNEAQ (reference sequence). J was trimmed by 4 bases and V by 1 base; bases with no gene match: 12. The CDR3 runs 18 residues. CDR3 region: CASSLGHGTGVRGETQYF. CDR3 nucleotides: TGTGCCAGCAGCTTAGGGCACGGGACAGGGGTTCGTGGAGAGACCCAGTACTTC.

The chain couples TRBV4-1 to TRBJ2-3, with TRBD2 matching over 16 bases. The V gene end was trimmed by 3 bases and the J gene end by 5 bases; junction bases not matched to a gene: 5. This CDR3 contains 17 residues. Germline assignment: CDR1 MGHRA and CDR2 YSYEKL. Here the CDR3 reads CASSQGLAGGPGDTQYF. The CDR3 nucleotides read TGCGCCAGCAGCCAGGGACTAGCGGGAGGGCCCGGAGATACGCAGTATTTT.

This sequence joins TRBV9 and TRBJ1-6; D unclear. CDR1 is SGDLS and CDR2 is YYNGEE in the germline V gene. The CDR3 sequence is 16 residues long. Trimming shortened V by 3 bases and J by 6 bases, and 16 bases separated the two germline ends. The CDR3 nucleotides are TGTGCCAGCAGCGGGCCTCGGGGTATCCCTAATTCACCCCTCCACTTT. Translating gives CASSGPRGIPNSPLHF.

The chain joins TRBV7-9 to TRBJ2-3; D call uncertain. Looked up from germline, CDR1 is SEHNR and CDR2 is FQNEAQ (reference sequence). The V end was cut by 5 bases, the J end by 5 bases, with 8 bases between. The CDR3 is 12 amino acids. CDR3 bases: TGTGCCAGCAGCCGGATCCAAGATACGCAGTATTTT. Protein product: CASSRIQDTQYF. Full variable domain (remainder filled in from reference TRBV7-9 and TRBJ2-3): DTGVSQNPRHKITKRGQNVTFRCDPISEHNRLYWYRQTLGQGPEFLTYFQNEAQLEKSRLLSDRFSAERPKGSFSTLEIQRTEQGDSAMYLCASSRIQDTQYFGPGTRLTVL.

This chain links TRBV18 with TRBJ2-7; no firm D call. V was shortened by 3 bases and J by 3 bases, with 12 bases between the two germline ends. This CDR3 is 14 amino acids long. Germline V gene data show CDR1 as KGHSH and CDR2 as LQKENI. CDR3 sequence reads: CASSPYEGHYEQYF. In DNA form, the CDR3 reads TGTGCCAGCTCACCCTACGAAGGGCACTACGAGCAGTACTTC.

The chain combines TRBV11-2 with TRBJ1-3; maybe TRBD1 (5 bases). Looked up from germline, CDR1 is SGHAT and CDR2 is FQNNGV. V dropped 5 bases and J dropped 4 bases, with 6 bases sitting between them. The CDR3 is 12 residues long. CDR3 residues: CASSGGGNTIYF. CDR3 in DNA: TGTGCCAGCAGCGGGGGGGGAAACACCATATATTTT. The variable domain in full, with the rest retrieved from reference TRBV11-2 and TRBJ1-3, is EAGVAQSPRYKIIEKRQSVAFWCNPISGHATLYWYQQILGQGPKLLIQFQNNGVVDDSQLPKDRFSAERLKGVDSTLKIQPAKLEDSAVYLCASSGGGNTIYFGEGSWLTVV.

The J gene is TRBJ2-4, the V gene TRBV4-1; no definite D call. This CDR3 has 14 amino acids. Trimming shortened V by 4 bases and J by 6 bases, and 13 bases separated the two germline ends. CDR1 and CDR2 from the germline V gene are MGHRA and YSYEKL. The CDR3 loop reads CASSPTTTANIQYF. CDR3 sequence (DNA): TGCGCCAGCAGCCCTACAACGACCGCAAACATTCAGTACTTC.

The rearrangement joins TRBV10-3 to TRBJ1-1; D remains unclear. This CDR3 is 14 amino acids long. The V gene's germline CDR1 is ENHRY and CDR2 SYGVKD. Trimming pared 6 bases from V and 6 bases from J, leaving 17 bases between. The CDR3 loop reads CAISDREKASEAFF. CDR3 in DNA: TGTGCCATCAGCGACCGGGAAAAGGCGTCTGAAGCTTTCTTT.

The chain links TRBV18 to TRBJ2-3, with 10 positions matching TRBD1. Germline V gene lookup returns CDR1 KGHSH and CDR2 LQKENI. J lost 4 bases, V lost 5 bases, and 6 bases had no gene match. The CDR3 sequence is 15 residues long. CDR3 in amino acids: CASSGDRGPADTQYF. The CDR3 DNA reads as TGTGCCAGCTCAGGAGACAGGGGGCCGGCAGATACGCAGTATTTT.

V is TRBV5-1 and J is TRBJ2-3, with 7 bases that match TRBD1. Germline trimming cut 1 base from V and 2 bases from J; bases unmatched to any gene: 7. There are 16 residues in the CDR3. Germline CDR1 is SGHRS and CDR2 is YFSETQ. CDR3 bases: TGCGCCAGCAGCTTGAGGCAGGGGGTCTTCACAGATACGCAGTATTTT. Translating gives CASSLRQGVFTDTQYF.